A selection of T cell receptor beta chains follows, all from one sample in a study of blood T cell repertoires in COVID-19. Repertoires were generated with immunoSEQ multiplex PCR, while TCRdb's copy carries only in-frame clones and drops some. The top ten hold roughly 12% of the sample, which has some 290,000 clones, approximately 91% seen once. Sequenced sample: peripheral blood. The receptors derive from a woman aged 25-40 years with COVID-19, enrolled during active disease. Both conserved end residues are part of each CDR3. Clone size appears in some rows only: once, few, many, or a class for an expanded clone.

j_call v_call clone_size cdr3_aa
TRBJ2-7 TRBV27 - CASRRRTGGGEQYF
TRBJ2-5 TRBV3-1/TRBV3-2 once CASSQDLGTQYF
TRBJ1-4 TRBV5-1 - CASSLWAGPSVTNEKLFF
TRBJ2-3 TRBV7-9 - CASSSRDRSTDTQYF
TRBJ2-1 TRBV6-5 - CASSYSPGQGGDEQFF
TRBJ2-7 TRBV6-6 - CASSPVGSGYEQYF
TRBJ1-1 TRBV11-1 - CASSLAPGGSTEAFF
TRBJ1-4 TRBV19 - CASRRPGQAVEELFF
TRBJ1-2 TRBV7-9 - CASSSDRVKSYGYTF
TRBJ2-3 TRBV2 - CASTGTSGAWWGTDTQYF
TRBJ2-5 TRBV11-2 few CASSRSSAGTQYF
TRBJ2-3 TRBV7-2 - CASRRSSGTLTQYF
TRBJ2-1 TRBV30 - CAWSDRWNEQFF
TRBJ2-6 TRBV19 - CASTYSGRAGANVLTF
TRBJ2-7 TRBV13 - CASSSSGQTYEQYF
TRBJ2-7 TRBV7-2 - CASSQRAASDEQYF
TRBJ2-5 TRBV2 - CASSKEAGETQYF
TRBJ2-3 TRBV4-1 - CASSQETSGRPLDTQYF
TRBJ2-1 TRBV3-1/TRBV3-2 - CASSQSSGRVSGEQFF
TRBJ2-3 TRBV28 - CASSLGGQGTDTQYF
TRBJ2-3 TRBV28 - CASSFRGGTDTQYF